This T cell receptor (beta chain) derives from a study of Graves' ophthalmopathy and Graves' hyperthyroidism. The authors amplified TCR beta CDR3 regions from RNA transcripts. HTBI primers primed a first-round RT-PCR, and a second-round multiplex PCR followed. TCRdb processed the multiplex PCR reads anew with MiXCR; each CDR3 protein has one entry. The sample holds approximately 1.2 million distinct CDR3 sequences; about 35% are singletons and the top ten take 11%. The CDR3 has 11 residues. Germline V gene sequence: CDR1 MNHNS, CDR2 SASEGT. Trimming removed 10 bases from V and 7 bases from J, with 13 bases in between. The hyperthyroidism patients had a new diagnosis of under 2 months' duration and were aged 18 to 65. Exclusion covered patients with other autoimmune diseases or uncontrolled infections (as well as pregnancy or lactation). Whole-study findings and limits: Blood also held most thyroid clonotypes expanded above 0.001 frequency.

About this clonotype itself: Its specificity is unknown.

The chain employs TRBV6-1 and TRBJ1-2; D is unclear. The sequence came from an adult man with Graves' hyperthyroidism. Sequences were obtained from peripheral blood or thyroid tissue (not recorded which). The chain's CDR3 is CAIREGRGYTF. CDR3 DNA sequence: TGTGCCATCAGAGAGGGTCGTGGCTACACCTTC.